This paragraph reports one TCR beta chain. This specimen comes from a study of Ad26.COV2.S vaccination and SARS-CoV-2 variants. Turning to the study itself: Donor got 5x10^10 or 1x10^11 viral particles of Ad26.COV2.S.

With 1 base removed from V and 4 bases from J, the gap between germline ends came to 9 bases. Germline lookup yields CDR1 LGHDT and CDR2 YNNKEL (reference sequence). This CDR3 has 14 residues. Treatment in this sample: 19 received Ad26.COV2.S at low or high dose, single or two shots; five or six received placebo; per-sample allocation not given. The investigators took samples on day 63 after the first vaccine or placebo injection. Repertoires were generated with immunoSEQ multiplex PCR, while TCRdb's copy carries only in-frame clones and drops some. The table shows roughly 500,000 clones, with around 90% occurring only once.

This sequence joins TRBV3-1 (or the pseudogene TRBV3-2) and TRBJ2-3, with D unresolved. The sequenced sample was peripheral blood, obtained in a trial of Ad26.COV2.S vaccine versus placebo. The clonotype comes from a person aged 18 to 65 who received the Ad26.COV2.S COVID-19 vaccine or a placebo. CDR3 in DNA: TGTGCCAGCAGCCAAGTACAGCTATCAGATACGCAGTATTTT. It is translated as CASSQVQLSDTQYF.